This T cell receptor beta chain was captured by sequencing in a study of OX40 agonist ivuxolimab in advanced cancers. Study-level background: Six ivuxolimab dose levels, 0.01 to 10 mg/kg, were given intravenously every 2 weeks. The group had a mean age of 60 years, ranged from about 20 to 80, and was less than 85% male.

Whole-study results and caveats: Patients with a partial response at 0.1-3.0 mg/kg had among the lowest clonal expansion. Fewer expanded clones were found on average in CD4+ than in CD8+ T cells.

As to this clone: Its target is not known.

The CDR3 is 14 residues long. V dropped 3 bases and J dropped 9 bases, with 16 bases sitting between them. CDR1 is SGHRS and CDR2 is YFSETQ in the germline V gene. Method: immunoSEQ multiplex PCR; TCRdb's copy keeps in-frame clones and lacks some. The sample carries about 70,000 clones, roughly nine tenths recorded once. Material: CD4+ or CD8+ T cells sorted from blood, obtained in a trial of the OX40 agonist ivuxolimab. The source is an adult with an advanced solid tumor such as melanoma, head and neck, liver or kidney cancer. The rearrangement joins TRBV5-1 to TRBJ2-1; D is ambiguous. CDR3 DNA sequence: TGCGCCAGCAGCTCCCTAGTTTTGGGTGGTGAGCAGTTCTTC. Amino acid sequence: CASSSLVLGGEQFF.